The 26 T cell receptor beta chains below come from one sample, sequenced in a study of cytomegalovirus exposure and HLA in healthy donors. TCRdb's copy holds only in-frame clones and misses some; the assay was immunoSEQ multiplex PCR. The sample includes fewer than 90,000 clones, 94% of them seen just once. The sequenced sample consisted of PBMCs. The receptor source for this set is a woman aged 18-35 years in good health and CMV-seropositive.

V is TRBV7-9 and J is TRBJ2-7, with 9 nucleotides matching TRBD1. Germline V gene data show CDR1 as SEHNR and CDR2 as FQNEAQ (reference sequence). CDR3 size: 15 residues. The J segment lost 3 bases and the V segment lost 4 bases, leaving 7 bases of the junction unmatched. CDR3 DNA: TGTGCCAGCAGCTGGGACAGGGTGCCCTACTACGAGCAGTACTTC. The encoded protein is CASSWDRVPYYEQYF.

V is TRBV6-5 and J is TRBJ1-6; tentative D call: TRBD1 (5 bases). The CDR3 covers 16 residues. Trimming pared 2 bases from V and 10 bases from J, leaving 18 bases between. The germline V gene has CDR1 MNHEY and CDR2 SVGAGI. The CDR3: CASSYPPRSGGSPLHF. CDR3 nucleotide sequence: TGTGCCAGCAGTTACCCCCCACGTTCTGGGGGGTCACCCCTCCACTTT.

The V and J genes are TRBV18 and TRBJ2-1, with 9 bases lining up with TRBD2. V was pared by 2 bases and J by 6 bases, with 5 bases of the junction left unmatched. CDR3 length equals 15 residues. Germline V gene sequence: CDR1 KGHSH, CDR2 LQKENI. This chain's CDR3 is CASSPLAGGINEQFF. In nucleotides, the CDR3 is TGTGCCAGCTCACCATTGGCGGGGGGGATCAATGAGCAGTTCTTC.

V usage is TRBV19 and J usage is TRBJ2-1; D possibly corresponds to TRBD2 (5 bases). Trimming cost V 3 bases and J 0 bases, with 6 bases left between them. Germline V gives CDR1 LNHDA, CDR2 SQIVND (reference sequence). The CDR3 spans 14 residues. The chain's CDR3 is CASSIGSSYNEQFF. DNA for the CDR3: TGTGCCAGTAGTATTGGGAGCTCCTACAATGAGCAGTTCTTC.

This clone was observed a handful of times. The chain employs TRBV7-2 and TRBJ1-1, with D possibly TRBD1 on 6 matching bases. CDR3 size: 14 residues. Germline values: CDR1 SGHTA, CDR2 FQGNSA. The germline V and J ends were trimmed by 5 bases and 1 base, with 11 bases remaining between them. The CDR3 DNA sequence: TGTGCCAGCAGCCCCAACAGGGCGAACACTGAAGCTTTCTTT. Translation: CASSPNRANTEAFF.

In its sample, this clone was seen once. The gene calls are TRBV7-9 and TRBJ1-3; 9 nucleotides match TRBD1. The V and J ends lost 5 bases and 2 bases, in that order; junction bases with no gene match: 10. Per the germline V gene, CDR1 is SEHNR and CDR2 is FQNEAQ (reference sequence). This CDR3 region has 17 residues. The CDR3 DNA follows: TGTGCCAGCAGCCATTACGACAGGGGGTTGACTGGAAACACCATATATTTT. It codes for CASSHYDRGLTGNTIYF.

V and J are TRBV27 and TRBJ1-5; D is possibly TRBD1 (6 bases). The germline V and J ends were trimmed by 1 base and 4 bases, with 11 bases remaining between them. Looked up from germline, CDR1 is MNHEY and CDR2 is SMNVEV (reference sequence). This CDR3 region has 15 residues. CDR3 sequence reads: CASSLYREINQPQHF. The CDR3 bases are TGTGCCAGCAGTTTATACAGGGAGATAAATCAGCCCCAGCATTTT.

V is TRBV2 and J is TRBJ2-2; 10 nucleotides align to TRBD2. In germline, CDR1 is SNHLY, CDR2 FYNNEI. This CDR3 has 18 amino acids. After removal of 7 bases from V and 2 bases from J, the junction contained 13 bases not matched to a gene. The CDR3 nucleotides read TGTGCCAGCAAGGAAGCCCCTGGACTAGCGGATAACACCGGGGAGCTGTTTTTT. It specifies CASKEAPGLADNTGELFF.

This chain connects TRBV7-2 to TRBJ2-3; 9 bases match TRBD2. This CDR3 region has 13 residues. CDR1 SGHTA and CDR2 FQGNSA come from the germline V gene. V shed 7 bases, J shed 3 bases, and the junction held 2 bases outside the gene matches. CDR3 loop: CASTGLATDTQYF. The CDR3 DNA reads as TGTGCCAGCACAGGACTAGCGACAGATACGCAGTATTTT.

The chain couples TRBV11-3 to TRBJ2-7; 10 nucleotides align to TRBD1. Per the germline V gene, CDR1 is SGHNT and CDR2 is YENEEA. Germline trimming cut 4 bases from V and 2 bases from J; bases unmatched to any gene: 5. CDR3 length equals 15 residues. Here the CDR3 reads CASSSPGQGTYEQYF. In DNA form, the CDR3 reads TGTGCCAGCAGCTCCCCGGGACAGGGGACCTACGAGCAGTACTTC.

The chain employs TRBV7-3 and TRBJ2-3; D is unclear. V shed 3 bases and J shed 6 bases, with 10 bases lying between them. CDR1 is SGHTA, CDR2 FQGTGA, per germline. The CDR3 is 13 amino acids. The CDR3 region has the DNA TGTGCCAGCAGCTTTCTGTCCGCGGATACGCAGTATTTT. Its protein is CASSFLSADTQYF.

The chain recombines TRBV5-4 with TRBJ1-3; no reliable D call. CDR3 length: 15 amino acids. Trimming took 0 bases from V and 0 from J, leaving 7 bases between them. Per germline, CDR1 SGHNT and CDR2 YYREEE (reference sequence). The CDR3 here is CASSLAGVSGNTIYF. CDR3 coding DNA: TGTGCCAGCAGCTTGGCCGGAGTCTCTGGAAACACCATATATTTT.

The rearrangement uses TRBV27 and TRBJ2-7, with 10 positions matching TRBD2. V lost 2 bases to trimming and J lost 0 bases; unmatched junction nucleotides: 4. Germline CDR1 reads MNHEY; CDR2 reads SMNVEV (reference sequence). There are 16 residues in the CDR3. CDR3 DNA: TGTGCCAGCAGTTTAGATGGACTAGCGGCCTCCTACGAGCAGTACTTC. As protein: CASSLDGLAASYEQYF.

The gene calls are TRBV6-1 and TRBJ1-5, with 10 bases fitting TRBD1. The junction had 6 bases not matched to a gene; V was cut back by 7 bases and J by 3 bases. Germline values: CDR1 MNHNS, CDR2 SASEGT. This CDR3 has 15 residues. As DNA, the CDR3 is TGTGCCAGCACCGACGGGACAGGGGACAATCAGCCCCAGCATTTT. It yields the protein CASTDGTGDNQPQHF.

The rearrangement uses TRBV5-1 and TRBJ1-1; D gene uncertain. The CDR3 is 15 residues long. Trimming took 1 base from V and 3 from J, leaving 13 bases between them. Germline V gene lookup returns CDR1 SGHRS and CDR2 YFSETQ. In DNA form, the CDR3 reads TGCGCCAGCAGCTTGCGCGGGGATTGGGACACTGAAGCTTTCTTT. It encodes CASSLRGDWDTEAFF.

CDR3 region: CASSLAPGGNYGYTF. The CDR3 DNA sequence: TGTGCCAGCAGCTTGGCCCCAGGGGGTAACTATGGCTACACCTTC. The chain employs TRBV5-4 and TRBJ1-2, with 7 nucleotides matching TRBD1. This CDR3 region has 15 residues. Germline V gives CDR1 SGHNT, CDR2 YYREEE (reference sequence). Unmatched junction bases numbered 3, after V lost 0 bases and J lost 1 base.

This clone was recorded once. V usage is TRBV19 and J usage is TRBJ1-5; D call uncertain. The germline gives CDR1 LNHDA, CDR2 SQIVND (reference sequence). Deletions cut 7 bases from V and 2 bases from J, with 15 bases between. The CDR3 length is 15 residues. The chain's CDR3 is CASKEVATGNQPQHF. In nucleotides, the CDR3 is TGTGCCAGTAAGGAGGTTGCCACCGGCAATCAGCCCCAGCATTTT.

The chain uses TRBV6-1 and TRBJ2-2, with TRBD1 identical over 8 bases. The CDR3 consists of 15 residues. V lost 6 bases, J lost 4 bases, and 7 bases stayed unmatched. Germline V lookup: CDR1 MNHNS, CDR2 SASEGT. The DNA of the CDR3 is TGTGCCAGCAGGGTCGGACAGGGTGGCACCGGGGAGCTGTTTTTT. Amino acid sequence: CASRVGQGGTGELFF.

This sequence joins TRBV9 and TRBJ1-3, with a possible D match to TRBD1 (5 bases). The CDR3 runs to 13 residues. V shed 8 bases and J shed 6 bases, with 15 bases lying between them. Per the germline V gene, CDR1 is SGDLS and CDR2 is YYNGEE. As DNA, the CDR3 is TGTGCCAGTGGGACCGGGACTTCAAACACCATATATTTT. This sequence encodes CASGTGTSNTIYF.

The gene calls are TRBV7-2 and TRBJ1-1; the D is unclear. The germline V and J ends were trimmed by 1 base and 1 base, with 7 bases remaining between them. The germline gives CDR1 SGHTA, CDR2 FQGNSA. The CDR3 covers 14 residues. The CDR3 reads CASSLEPGNTEAFF. The CDR3 DNA follows: TGTGCCAGCAGCTTAGAACCAGGGAACACTGAAGCTTTCTTT.

The rearrangement uses TRBV5-6 and TRBJ1-3, with 11 bases aligning to TRBD1. J lost 0 bases, V lost 4 bases, and 3 bases had no gene match. From germline, CDR1 is SGHDT and CDR2 YYEEEE. The CDR3 length is 16 residues. The CDR3 nucleotides read TGTGCCAGCAGCCTGGGACAGGGGGACTCTGGAAACACCATATATTTT. This encodes CASSLGQGDSGNTIYF.

V usage is TRBV4-2 and J usage is TRBJ1-1; D is ambiguous. CDR1 and CDR2 from the germline V gene are LGHNA and YNFKEQ. Deletions cut 0 bases from V and 2 bases from J, with 13 bases between. The CDR3 is 16 amino acids. This CDR3 reads CASSQEEASPNTEAFF. The CDR3 bases are TGTGCCAGCAGCCAAGAAGAGGCCAGCCCAAACACTGAAGCTTTCTTT.

This chain links TRBV20-1 with TRBJ1-1; D uncertain. Germline CDR1 reads DFQATT; CDR2 reads SNEGSKA (reference sequence). Trimming stripped 5 bases from V and 7 bases from J, with 8 bases between. CDR3 length equals 10 residues. CDR3 residues: CSAWSGEAFF. For the CDR3, the DNA is TGCAGTGCTTGGAGCGGTGAAGCTTTCTTT.

Only one count was recorded for this clone. This sequence joins TRBV25-1 and TRBJ2-2, with a weak D call TRBD2 (6 bases). The germline V and J ends were trimmed by 4 bases and 10 bases, with 7 bases remaining between them. CDR3 length: 11 amino acids. CDR1 is MGHDK and CDR2 is SYGVNS in the germline V gene. Written as DNA, the CDR3 is TGTGCCAGCAGTGGGGGGGAGGAGCTGTTTTTT. Translating it yields CASSGGEELFF.

J is TRBJ2-3 and V is TRBV6-1; TRBD1 aligns across 10 bases. The CDR3 has 15 amino acids. V was clipped by 11 bases and J by 1 base; unmatched bases: 9. Per germline, CDR1 MNHNS and CDR2 SASEGT. As DNA, the CDR3 is TGTGCCCATTCCGGGGGGACAGGGGGCACAGATACGCAGTATTTT. Translated: CAHSGGTGGTDTQYF.

The chain couples TRBV7-2 to TRBJ2-1, with TRBD2 matching over 8 bases. V lost 5 bases, J lost 4 bases, and 7 bases stayed unmatched. Germline CDR1 SGHTA, CDR2 FQGNSA. CDR3 length: 15 amino acids. The DNA of the CDR3 is TGTGCCAGCAGCGATCCGGGACTAGATTACAATGAGCAGTTCTTC. Protein: CASSDPGLDYNEQFF.